This TCR beta chain is from a study of neurological immune-mediated disorders. General study results and limits: None of the CDR3 amino acid sequences of expanded clones were shared across subjects, and this suggested private repertoires in all groups.

TCRdb reprocessed the 5' RACE reads via MiXCR and lists one record per CDR3 protein. The sample lists some 60,000 distinct CDR3 sequences; 2.5% were seen once. In its sample, this clonotype was seen many times. Its antigen remains unidentified. The germline V gene has CDR1 MDHEN and CDR2 SYDVKM. The J segment lost 6 bases and the V segment lost 4 bases, leaving 8 bases of the junction unmatched. The CDR3 runs 16 residues. The sequencing input was PBMCs. The V call is TRBV28, the J call TRBJ2-3; 12 bases are a match to TRBD2. The TCR originated in a man aged 45-60 years with multiple sclerosis. The CDR3 nucleotides read TGTGCCAGCAGTTCGCGACTAGCGGGGGCCTTGGATACGCAGTATTTT. Translation: CASSSRLAGALDTQYF.